Sequencing of this T cell receptor (beta chain) was carried out in a study of regulatory T cells in long-lasting Graves disease. Study-wide results and limits: TCR diversity was lower in persistent Graves' patients (versus newly diagnosed ones). Public clonotype sharing was higher in persistent than newly diagnosed patients. Persistent disease showed a preference for TRBV28, TRBJ1-2 and TRBJ2-5.

CDR1 MDHEN and CDR2 SYDVKM come from the germline V gene. The V end lost 4 bases, the J end lost 15 bases, and 16 bases lay between the germline ends. CDR3 length: 12 residues. This clonotype was found a few times. Its antigen is currently unknown. Through Arm-PCR of CDR3 regions and iRepertoire HTBI primers, TCR beta libraries were built. MiXCR, run by TCRdb on the multiplex PCR reads, gives a single entry per CDR3 protein. The sample lists about 420,000 distinct CDR3 sequences; around 24% were seen once. The sample's time point: persistent/refractory GD, antithyroid drugs over 5 years with positive TRAb. Construction of the TCR library relied on RNA isolated from PBMCs. Into tubes containing EDTA, roughly 8.3 milliliters of peripheral blood were drawn.

The gene calls are TRBV28 and TRBJ2-1; D might be TRBD1 or TRBD2, each matching 6 bases. Sequencing used peripheral blood mononuclear cells (PBMCs), obtained when the disease was refractory, from a patient treated with antithyroid drugs. This sequence originates from a female donor with Graves disease. The CDR3: CASSSGAQAGFF. DNA for the CDR3: TGTGCCAGCAGTTCGGGGGCTCAAGCGGGGTTCTTC. The entire variable domain, with the rest obtained from reference TRBV28 and TRBJ2-1, is as follows: DVKVTQSSRYLVKRTGEKVFLECVQDMDHENMFWYRQDPGLGLRLIYFSYDVKMKEKGDIPEGYSVSREKKERFSLILESASTNQTSMYLCASSSGAQAGFFGPGTRLTVL.